The next 2 T cell receptor beta chains were all read from a single sample in a study of T cell responses to AZD1222 COVID-19 vaccine. Libraries were prepared by immunoSEQ multiplex PCR; TCRdb keeps only in-frame clonotypes and omits some of them. The sample shows 100,000 to 120,000 clones, about 90% of them seen only once. The sequences come from peripheral blood, collected 28 days after the second AZD1222 dose. These receptor sequences come from an adult who received the AZD1222 COVID-19 vaccine.

The V call is TRBV28, the J call TRBJ2-1; D may be TRBD2 (5 bases). Trimming removed 7 bases at V and 4 bases at J, with 17 bases between. Germline CDR1 MDHEN, CDR2 SYDVKM. This CDR3 is 15 amino acids long. CDR3 loop: CASTPSGIRYNEQFF. DNA for the CDR3: TGTGCCAGCACCCCGTCGGGGATCCGATACAATGAGCAGTTCTTC.

The chain joins TRBV4-2 to TRBJ1-5, with a tentative D call TRBD1 (5 bases). The CDR3 runs 15 residues. The germline gives CDR1 LGHNA, CDR2 YNFKEQ. Trimming removed 0 bases from V and 1 base from J, with 7 bases in between. CDR3 DNA sequence: TGTGCCAGCAGCCAAGAGGCAGGGAGCAATCAGCCCCAGCATTTT. Protein product: CASSQEAGSNQPQHF.